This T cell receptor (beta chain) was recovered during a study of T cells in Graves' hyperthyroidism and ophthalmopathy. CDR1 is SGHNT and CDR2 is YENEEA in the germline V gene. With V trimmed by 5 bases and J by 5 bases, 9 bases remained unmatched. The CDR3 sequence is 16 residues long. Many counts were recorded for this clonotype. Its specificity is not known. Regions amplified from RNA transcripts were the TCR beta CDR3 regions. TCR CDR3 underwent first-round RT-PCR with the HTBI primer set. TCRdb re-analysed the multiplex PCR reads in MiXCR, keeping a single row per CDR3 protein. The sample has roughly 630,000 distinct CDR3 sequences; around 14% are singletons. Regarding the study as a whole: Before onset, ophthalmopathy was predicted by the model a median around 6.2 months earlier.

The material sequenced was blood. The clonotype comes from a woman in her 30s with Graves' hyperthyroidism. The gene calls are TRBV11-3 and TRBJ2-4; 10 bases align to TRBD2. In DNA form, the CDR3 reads TGTGCCAGCAGCCCGCTAGCGGGGGTACATCAAAACATTCAGTACTTC. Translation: CASSPLAGVHQNIQYF.